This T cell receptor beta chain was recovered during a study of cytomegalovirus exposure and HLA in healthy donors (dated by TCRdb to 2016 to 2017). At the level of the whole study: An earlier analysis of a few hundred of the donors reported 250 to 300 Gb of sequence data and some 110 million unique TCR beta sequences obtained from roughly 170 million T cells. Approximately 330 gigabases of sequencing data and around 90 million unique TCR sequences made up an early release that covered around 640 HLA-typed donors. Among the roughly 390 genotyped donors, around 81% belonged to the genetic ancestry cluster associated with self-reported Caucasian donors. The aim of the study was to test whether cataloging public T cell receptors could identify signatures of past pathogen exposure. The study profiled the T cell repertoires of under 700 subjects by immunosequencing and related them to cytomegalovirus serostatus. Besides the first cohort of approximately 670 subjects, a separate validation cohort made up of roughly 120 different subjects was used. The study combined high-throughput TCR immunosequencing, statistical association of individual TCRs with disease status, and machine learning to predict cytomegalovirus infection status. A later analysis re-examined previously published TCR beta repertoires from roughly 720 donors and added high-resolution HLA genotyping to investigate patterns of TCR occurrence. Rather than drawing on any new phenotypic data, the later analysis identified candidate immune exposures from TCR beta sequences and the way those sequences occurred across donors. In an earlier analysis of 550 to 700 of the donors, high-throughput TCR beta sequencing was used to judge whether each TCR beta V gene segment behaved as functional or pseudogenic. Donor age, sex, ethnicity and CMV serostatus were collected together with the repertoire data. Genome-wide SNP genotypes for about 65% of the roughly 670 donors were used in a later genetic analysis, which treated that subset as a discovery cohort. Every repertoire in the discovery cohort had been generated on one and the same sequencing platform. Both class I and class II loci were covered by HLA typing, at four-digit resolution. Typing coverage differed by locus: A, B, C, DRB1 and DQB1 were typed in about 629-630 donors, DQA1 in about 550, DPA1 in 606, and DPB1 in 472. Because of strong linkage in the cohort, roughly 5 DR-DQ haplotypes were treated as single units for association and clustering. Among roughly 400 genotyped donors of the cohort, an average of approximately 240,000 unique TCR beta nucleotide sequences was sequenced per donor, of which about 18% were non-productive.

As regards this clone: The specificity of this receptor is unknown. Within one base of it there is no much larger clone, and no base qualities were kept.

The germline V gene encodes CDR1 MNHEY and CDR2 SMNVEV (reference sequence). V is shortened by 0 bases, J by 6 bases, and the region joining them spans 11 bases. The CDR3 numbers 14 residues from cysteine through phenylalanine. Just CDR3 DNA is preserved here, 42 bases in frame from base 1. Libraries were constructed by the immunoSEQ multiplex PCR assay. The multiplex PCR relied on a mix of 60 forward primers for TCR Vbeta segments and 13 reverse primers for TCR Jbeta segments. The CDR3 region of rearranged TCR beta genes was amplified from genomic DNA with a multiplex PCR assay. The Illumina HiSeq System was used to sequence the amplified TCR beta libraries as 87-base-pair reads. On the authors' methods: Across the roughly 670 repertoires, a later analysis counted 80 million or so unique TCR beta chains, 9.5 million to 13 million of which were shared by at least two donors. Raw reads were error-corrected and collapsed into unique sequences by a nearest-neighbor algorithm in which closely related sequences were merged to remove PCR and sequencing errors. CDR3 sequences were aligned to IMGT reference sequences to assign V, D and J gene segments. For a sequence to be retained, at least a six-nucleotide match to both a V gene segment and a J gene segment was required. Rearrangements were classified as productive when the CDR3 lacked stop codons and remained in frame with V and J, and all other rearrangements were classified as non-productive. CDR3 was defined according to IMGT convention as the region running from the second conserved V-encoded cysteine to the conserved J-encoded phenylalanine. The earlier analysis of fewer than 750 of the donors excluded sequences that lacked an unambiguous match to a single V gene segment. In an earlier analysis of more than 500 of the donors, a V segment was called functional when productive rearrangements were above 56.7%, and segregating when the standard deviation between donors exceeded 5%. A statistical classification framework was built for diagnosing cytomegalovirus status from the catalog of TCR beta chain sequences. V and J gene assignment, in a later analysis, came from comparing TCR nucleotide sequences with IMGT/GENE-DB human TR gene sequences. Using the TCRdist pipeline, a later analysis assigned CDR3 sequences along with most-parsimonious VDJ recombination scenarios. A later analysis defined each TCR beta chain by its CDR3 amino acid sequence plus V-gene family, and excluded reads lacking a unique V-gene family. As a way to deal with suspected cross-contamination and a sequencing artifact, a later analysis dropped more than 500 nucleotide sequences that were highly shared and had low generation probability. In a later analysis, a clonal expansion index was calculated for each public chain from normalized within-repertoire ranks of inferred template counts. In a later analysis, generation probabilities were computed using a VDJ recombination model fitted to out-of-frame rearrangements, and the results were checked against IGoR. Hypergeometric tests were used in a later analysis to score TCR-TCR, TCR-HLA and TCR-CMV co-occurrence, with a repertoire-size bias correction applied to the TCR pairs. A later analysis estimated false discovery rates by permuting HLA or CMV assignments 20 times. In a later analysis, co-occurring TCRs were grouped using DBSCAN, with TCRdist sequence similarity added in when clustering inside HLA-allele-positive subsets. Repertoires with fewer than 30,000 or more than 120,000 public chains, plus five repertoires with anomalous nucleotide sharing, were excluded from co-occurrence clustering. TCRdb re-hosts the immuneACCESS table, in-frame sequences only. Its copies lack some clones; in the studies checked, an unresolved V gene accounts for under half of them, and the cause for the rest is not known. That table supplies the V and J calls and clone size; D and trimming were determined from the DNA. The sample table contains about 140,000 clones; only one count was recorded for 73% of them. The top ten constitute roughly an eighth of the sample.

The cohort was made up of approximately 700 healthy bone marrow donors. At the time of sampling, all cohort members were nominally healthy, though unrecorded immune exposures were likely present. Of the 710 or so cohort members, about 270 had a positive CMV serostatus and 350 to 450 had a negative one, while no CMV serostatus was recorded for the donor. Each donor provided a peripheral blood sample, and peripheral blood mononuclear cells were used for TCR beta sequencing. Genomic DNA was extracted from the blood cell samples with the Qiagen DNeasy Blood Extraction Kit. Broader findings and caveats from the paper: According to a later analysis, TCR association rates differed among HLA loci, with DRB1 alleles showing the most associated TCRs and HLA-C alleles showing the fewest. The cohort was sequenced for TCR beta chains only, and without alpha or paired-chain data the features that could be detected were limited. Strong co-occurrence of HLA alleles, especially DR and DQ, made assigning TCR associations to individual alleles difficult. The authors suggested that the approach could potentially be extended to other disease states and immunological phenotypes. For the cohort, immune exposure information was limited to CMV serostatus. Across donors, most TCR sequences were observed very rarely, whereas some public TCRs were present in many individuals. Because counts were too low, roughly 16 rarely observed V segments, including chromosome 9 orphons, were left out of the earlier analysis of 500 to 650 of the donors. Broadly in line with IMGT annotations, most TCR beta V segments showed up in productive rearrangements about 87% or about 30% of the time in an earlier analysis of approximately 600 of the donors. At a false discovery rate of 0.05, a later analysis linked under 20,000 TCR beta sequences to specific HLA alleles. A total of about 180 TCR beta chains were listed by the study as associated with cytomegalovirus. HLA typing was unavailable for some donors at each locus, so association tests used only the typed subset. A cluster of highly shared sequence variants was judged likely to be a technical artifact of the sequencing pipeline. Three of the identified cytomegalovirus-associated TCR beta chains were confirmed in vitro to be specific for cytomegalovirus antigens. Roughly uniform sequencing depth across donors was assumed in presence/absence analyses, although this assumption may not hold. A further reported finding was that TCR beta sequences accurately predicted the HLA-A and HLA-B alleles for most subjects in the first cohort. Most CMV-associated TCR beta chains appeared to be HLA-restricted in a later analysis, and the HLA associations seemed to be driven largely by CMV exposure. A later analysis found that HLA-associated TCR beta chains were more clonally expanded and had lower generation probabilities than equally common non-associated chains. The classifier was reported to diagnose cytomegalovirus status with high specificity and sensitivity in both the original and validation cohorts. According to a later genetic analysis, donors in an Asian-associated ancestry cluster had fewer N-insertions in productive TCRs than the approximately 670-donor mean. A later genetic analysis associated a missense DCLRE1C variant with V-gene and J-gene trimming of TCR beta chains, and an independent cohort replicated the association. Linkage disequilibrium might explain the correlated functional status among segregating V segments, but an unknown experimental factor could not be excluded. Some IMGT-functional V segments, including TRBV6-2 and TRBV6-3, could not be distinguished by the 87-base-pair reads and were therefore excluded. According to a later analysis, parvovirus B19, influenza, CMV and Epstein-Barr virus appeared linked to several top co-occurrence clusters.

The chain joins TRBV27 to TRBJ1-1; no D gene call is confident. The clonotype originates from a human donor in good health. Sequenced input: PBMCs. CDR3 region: CASSLSVTGAEAFF. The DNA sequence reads TGTGCCAGCAGTTTATCGGTCACCGGTGCTGAAGCTTTCTTT.